The T cell receptor beta chain described here comes from a study of blood T cells in healthy people across ages. Study conclusions and caveats: Estimates of total diversity, which came from one million sequenced T cells, were considered to be underestimates. In long-lived donors, naive CD4+ cell counts and diversity exceeded those of aged donors. Percentage of naive T cells showed a strong correlation with TCR beta diversity.

Next came a second PCR, run for about 6 to 12 cycles, which used a sample-barcoded 5' primer along with a J-beta primer mix. TCRdb analysed the 5' RACE reads with MiXCR anew, one entry per CDR3 protein. This sample has roughly 1,800,000 distinct CDR3 sequences; approximately 50% occur once, and the top ten carry approximately 2%. V dropped 10 bases and J dropped 1 base, with 13 bases sitting between them. This CDR3 contains 13 residues. CDR1 and CDR2 (germline): MDHEN, SYDVKM. To note about this clonotype: Antigen unknown.

The source is a woman aged 40 to 55 in good health. Sequencing used blood. The chain uses TRBV28 and TRBJ2-5; tentatively, D is TRBD1 (5 bases). CDR3 sequence reads: CAIRRQTQETQYF. The CDR3, as DNA: TGTGCCATAAGAAGACAGACCCAAGAGACCCAGTACTTC.